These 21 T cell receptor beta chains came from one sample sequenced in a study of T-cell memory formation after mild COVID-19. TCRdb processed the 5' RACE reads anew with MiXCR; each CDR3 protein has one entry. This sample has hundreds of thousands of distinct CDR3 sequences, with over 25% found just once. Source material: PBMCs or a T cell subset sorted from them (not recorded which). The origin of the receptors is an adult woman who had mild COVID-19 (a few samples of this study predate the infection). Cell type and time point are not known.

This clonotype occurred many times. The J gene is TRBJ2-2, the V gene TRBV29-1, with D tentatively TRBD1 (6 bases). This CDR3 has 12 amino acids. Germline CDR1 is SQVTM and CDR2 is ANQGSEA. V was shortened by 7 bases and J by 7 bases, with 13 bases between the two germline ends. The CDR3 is CSGRQAGGELFF. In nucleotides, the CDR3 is TGCAGCGGTCGACAGGCCGGCGGGGAGCTGTTTTTT.

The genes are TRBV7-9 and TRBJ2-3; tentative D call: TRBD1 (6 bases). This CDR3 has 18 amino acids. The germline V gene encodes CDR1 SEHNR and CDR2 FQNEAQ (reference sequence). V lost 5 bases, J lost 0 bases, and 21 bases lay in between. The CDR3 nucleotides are TGTGCCAGCAGCCTCCCCCCAGGGGCGTACTCTAGCACAGATACGCAGTATTTT. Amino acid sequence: CASSLPPGAYSSTDTQYF.

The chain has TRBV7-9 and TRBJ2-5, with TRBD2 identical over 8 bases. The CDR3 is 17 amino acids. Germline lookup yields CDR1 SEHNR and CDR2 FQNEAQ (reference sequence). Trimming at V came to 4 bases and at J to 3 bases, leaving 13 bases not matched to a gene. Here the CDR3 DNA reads TGTGCCAGCAGCTCCCCCGGGAGCGGGAGACTCAAAGAGACCCAGTACTTC. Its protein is CASSSPGSGRLKETQYF.

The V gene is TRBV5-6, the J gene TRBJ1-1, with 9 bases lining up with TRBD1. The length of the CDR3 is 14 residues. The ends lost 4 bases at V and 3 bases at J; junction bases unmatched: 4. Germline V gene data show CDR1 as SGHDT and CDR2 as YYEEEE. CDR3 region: CASSVGQGYTEAFF. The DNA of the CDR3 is TGTGCCAGCAGCGTGGGACAGGGATACACTGAAGCTTTCTTT. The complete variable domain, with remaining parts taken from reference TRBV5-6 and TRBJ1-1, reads DAGVTQSPTHLIKTRGQQVTLRCSPKSGHDTVSWYQQALGQGPQFIFQYYEEEERQRGNFPDRFSGHQFPNYSSELNVNALLLGDSALYLCASSVGQGYTEAFFGQGTRLTVV.

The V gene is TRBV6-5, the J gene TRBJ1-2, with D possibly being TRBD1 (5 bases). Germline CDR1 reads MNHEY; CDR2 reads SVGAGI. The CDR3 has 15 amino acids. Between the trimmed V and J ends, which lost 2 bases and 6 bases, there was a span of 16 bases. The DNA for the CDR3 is TGTGCCAGCAGTTACGTTCGAGGGACTCCCCATGGCTACACCTTC. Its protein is CASSYVRGTPHGYTF.

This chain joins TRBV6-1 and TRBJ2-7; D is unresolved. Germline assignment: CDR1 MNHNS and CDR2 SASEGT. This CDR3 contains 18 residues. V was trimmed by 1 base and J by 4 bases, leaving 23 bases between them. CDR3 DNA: TGTGCCAGCAGTGAAGGTCTTGGAAGAGGACCCTCAAAGTACGAGCAGTACTTC. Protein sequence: CASSEGLGRGPSKYEQYF.

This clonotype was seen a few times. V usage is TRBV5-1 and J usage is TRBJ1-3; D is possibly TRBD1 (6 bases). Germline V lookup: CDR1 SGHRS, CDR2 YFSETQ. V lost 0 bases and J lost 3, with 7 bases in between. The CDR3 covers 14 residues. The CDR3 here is CASSLGDNGNTIYF. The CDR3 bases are TGCGCCAGCAGCTTGGGGGACAATGGAAACACCATATATTTT. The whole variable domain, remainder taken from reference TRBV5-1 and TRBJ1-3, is KAGVTQTPRYLIKTRGQQVTLSCSPISGHRSVSWYQQTPGQGLQFLFEYFSETQRNKGNFPGRFSGRQFSNSRSEMNVSTLELGDSALYLCASSLGDNGNTIYFGEGSWLTVV.

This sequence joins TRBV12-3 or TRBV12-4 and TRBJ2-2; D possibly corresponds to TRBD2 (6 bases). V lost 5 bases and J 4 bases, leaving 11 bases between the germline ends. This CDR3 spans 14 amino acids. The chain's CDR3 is CASSMTSGTGELFF. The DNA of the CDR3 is TGTGCCAGCAGTATGACTAGTGGCACCGGGGAGCTGTTTTTT.

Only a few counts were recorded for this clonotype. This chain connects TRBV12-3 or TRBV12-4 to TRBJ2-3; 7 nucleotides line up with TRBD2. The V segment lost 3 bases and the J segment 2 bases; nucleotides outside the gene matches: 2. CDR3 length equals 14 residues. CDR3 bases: TGTGCCAGCAGTTTGACTAGCATCACAGATACGCAGTATTTT. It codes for CASSLTSITDTQYF.

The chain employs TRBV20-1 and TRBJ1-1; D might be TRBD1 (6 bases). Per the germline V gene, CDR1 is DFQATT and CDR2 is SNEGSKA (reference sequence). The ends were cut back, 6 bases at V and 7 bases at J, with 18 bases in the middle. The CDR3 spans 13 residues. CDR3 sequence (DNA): TGCAGTGCCCCAATACCAGGGGCCGGTGAAGCTTTCTTT. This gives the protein CSAPIPGAGEAFF.

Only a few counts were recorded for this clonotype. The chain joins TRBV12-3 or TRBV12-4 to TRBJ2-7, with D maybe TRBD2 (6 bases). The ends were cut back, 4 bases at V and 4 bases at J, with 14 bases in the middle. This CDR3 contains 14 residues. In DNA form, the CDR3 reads TGTGCCAGCAGTTCCCCCGGGGGTATGTACGAGCAGTACTTC. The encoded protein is CASSSPGGMYEQYF.

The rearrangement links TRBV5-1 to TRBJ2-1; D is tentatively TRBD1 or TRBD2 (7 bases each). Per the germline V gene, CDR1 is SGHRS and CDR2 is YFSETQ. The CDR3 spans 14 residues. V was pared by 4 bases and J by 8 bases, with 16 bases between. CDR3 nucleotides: TGCGCCAGCAGCCCAGCGGGACAGAGGGATGAGCAGTTCTTC. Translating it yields CASSPAGQRDEQFF.

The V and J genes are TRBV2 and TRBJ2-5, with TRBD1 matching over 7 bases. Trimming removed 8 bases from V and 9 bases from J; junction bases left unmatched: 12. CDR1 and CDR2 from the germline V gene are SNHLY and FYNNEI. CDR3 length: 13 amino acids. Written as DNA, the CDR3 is TGTGCCAGCGGAACAGGGGAATGGCTGGCCCAGTACTTC. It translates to CASGTGEWLAQYF.

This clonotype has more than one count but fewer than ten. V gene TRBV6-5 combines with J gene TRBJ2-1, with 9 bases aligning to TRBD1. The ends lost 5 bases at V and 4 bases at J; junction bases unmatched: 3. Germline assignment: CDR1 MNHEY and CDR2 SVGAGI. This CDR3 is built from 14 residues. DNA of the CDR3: TGTGCCAGCAGTCCCGGGACAGGGTACAATGAGCAGTTCTTC. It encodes CASSPGTGYNEQFF.

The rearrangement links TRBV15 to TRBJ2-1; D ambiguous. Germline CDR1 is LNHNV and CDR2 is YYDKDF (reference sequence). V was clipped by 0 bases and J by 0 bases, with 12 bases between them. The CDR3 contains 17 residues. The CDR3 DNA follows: TGTGCCACCAGCAGAGATAGTCTGCAGAACTCCTACAATGAGCAGTTCTTC. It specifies CATSRDSLQNSYNEQFF. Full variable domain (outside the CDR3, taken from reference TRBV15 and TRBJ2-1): DAMVIQNPRYQVTQFGKPVTLSCSQTLNHNVMYWYQQKSSQAPKLLFHYYDKDFNNEADTPDNFQSRRPNTSFCFLDIRSPGLGDTAMYLCATSRDSLQNSYNEQFFGPGTRLTVL.

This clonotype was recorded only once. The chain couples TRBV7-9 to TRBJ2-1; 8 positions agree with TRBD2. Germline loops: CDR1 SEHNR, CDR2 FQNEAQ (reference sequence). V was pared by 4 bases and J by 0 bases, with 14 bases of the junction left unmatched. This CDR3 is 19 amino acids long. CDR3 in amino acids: CASSWPSGLGPRSYNEQFF. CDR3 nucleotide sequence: TGTGCCAGCAGCTGGCCATCGGGACTAGGACCCCGCTCCTACAATGAGCAGTTCTTC.

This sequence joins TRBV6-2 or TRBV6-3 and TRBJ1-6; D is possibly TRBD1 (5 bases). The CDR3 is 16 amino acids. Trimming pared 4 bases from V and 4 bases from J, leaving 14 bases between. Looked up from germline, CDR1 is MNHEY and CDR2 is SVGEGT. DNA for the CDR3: TGTGCCAGCAGTTCGCAGGGCTTGGGGTATAATTCACCCCTCCACTTT. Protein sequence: CASSSQGLGYNSPLHF.

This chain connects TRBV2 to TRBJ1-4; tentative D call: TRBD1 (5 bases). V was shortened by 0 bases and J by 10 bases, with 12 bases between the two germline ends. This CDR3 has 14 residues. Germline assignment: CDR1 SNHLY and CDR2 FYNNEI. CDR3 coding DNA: TGTGCCAGCAGTGAAGCGCTAAGCGGGGGAAAACTGTTTTTT. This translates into CASSEALSGGKLFF.

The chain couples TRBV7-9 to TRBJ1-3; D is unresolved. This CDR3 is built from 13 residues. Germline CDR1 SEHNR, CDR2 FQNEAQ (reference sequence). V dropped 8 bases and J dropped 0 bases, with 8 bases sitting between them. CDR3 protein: CASLHDSGNTIYF. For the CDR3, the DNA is TGTGCCAGCCTACATGACTCTGGAAACACCATATATTTT.

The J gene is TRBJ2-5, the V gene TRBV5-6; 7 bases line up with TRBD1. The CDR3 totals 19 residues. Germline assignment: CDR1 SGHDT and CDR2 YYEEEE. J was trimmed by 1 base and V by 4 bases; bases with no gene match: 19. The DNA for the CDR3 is TGTGCCAGCAGCCTGACCTTACGGGACAGCCTGGGGAGCCAAGAGACCCAGTACTTC. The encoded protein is CASSLTLRDSLGSQETQYF.

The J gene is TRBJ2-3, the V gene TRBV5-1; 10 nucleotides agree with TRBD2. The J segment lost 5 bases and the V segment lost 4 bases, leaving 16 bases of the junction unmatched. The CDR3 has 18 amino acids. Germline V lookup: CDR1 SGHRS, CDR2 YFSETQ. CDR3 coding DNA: TGCGCCAGCAGCCCTTTAGGGGCCTCAGCGGGGGGGAGAGATACGCAGTATTTT. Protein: CASSPLGASAGGRDTQYF.